This entry lists 9 T cell receptor beta chains sequenced from one sample in a study of vaccination effects on CD4 cells after COVID-19 (dated by TCRdb to between 2021 and 2023). Their antigen targets remain unknown. Library preparation employed the immunoSEQ multiplex PCR assay. TCRdb took this table from immuneACCESS and kept in-frame rearrangements with V and J called. Such tables lack part of the clones; where checked against another copy, unresolved V genes explain under half of the gap, and the rest is unexplained. Counted in this sample were around 50,000 clones; about 70% of them appeared once. The ten largest clones add up to roughly 5.2% of the sample. After roughly 11 days of culture, CD4+ T cells were isolated with the EasySep CD4+ T cell isolation kit. Convalescent patients had PCR-confirmed SARS-CoV-2 infection between March and December 2020, before Alpha, Beta and Delta variants emerged in the United States. Each participant got two doses of an mRNA SARS-CoV-2 vaccine, either BNT162b2 or mRNA-1273.

The starting material was CD4+ T cells from PBMCs cultured without peptide, obtained after COVID-19 vaccination. All receptors come from a human donor who had a prior SARS-CoV-2 infection.

The chain employs TRBV18 and TRBJ2-1; the match to TRBD2 covers 8 bases. The CDR3 has 15 amino acids. Germline-derived CDR1 and CDR2 are KGHSH and LQKENI. V was clipped by 6 bases and J by 4 bases; unmatched bases: 8. In DNA, the CDR3 is TGTGCCAGCTCCTCGGGTGCGGGGGGTTACAATGAGCAGTTCTTC. Translating gives CASSSGAGGYNEQFF.

This sequence joins TRBV5-4 and TRBJ2-3; possible D gene TRBD1, 5 bases. Trimming took 5 bases from V and 3 from J, leaving 13 bases between them. This CDR3 comprises 14 residues. Germline-derived CDR1 and CDR2 are SGHNT and YYREEE (reference sequence). The CDR3 sequence: CASSQQDFTDTQYF. The CDR3 bases are TGTGCCAGCAGTCAACAGGATTTTACAGATACGCAGTATTTT.

The chain combines TRBV7-9 with TRBJ1-1; tentatively, D is TRBD1 (5 bases). The V end was cut by 5 bases, the J end by 3 bases, with 7 bases between. Germline assignment: CDR1 SEHNR and CDR2 FQNEAQ (reference sequence). The CDR3 has 12 amino acids. In DNA form, the CDR3 reads TGTGCCAGCAGCCGGGACGACACTGAAGCTTTCTTT. Amino acid sequence: CASSRDDTEAFF.

This chain uses TRBV5-4 with TRBJ1-1, with 11 bases lining up with TRBD1. CDR1 SGHNT and CDR2 YYREEE come from the germline V gene (reference sequence). Trimming at V came to 3 bases and at J to 3 bases, leaving 1 base not matched to a gene. The CDR3 loop spans 14 amino acids. In nucleotides, the CDR3 is TGTGCCAGCAGCTGGGGACAGGGGGACACTGAAGCTTTCTTT. It translates to CASSWGQGDTEAFF. Filled out from reference TRBV5-4 and TRBJ1-1, the complete variable domain reads ETGVTQSPTHLIKTRGQQVTLRCSSQSGHNTVSWYQQALGQGPQFIFQYYREEENGRGNFPPRFSGLQFPNYSSELNVNALELDDSALYLCASSWGQGDTEAFFGQGTRLTVV.

The chain is built from TRBV7-8 and TRBJ1-5; a possible D gene is TRBD1 (5 bases). Trimming left V 2 bases short and J 2 bases short, with 13 bases between. Germline loops: CDR1 SGHVS, CDR2 FQNEAQ. This CDR3 comprises 16 residues. CDR3 in amino acids: CASSLNGPGGNQPQHF. DNA for the CDR3: TGTGCCAGCAGCTTAAACGGCCCGGGGGGCAATCAGCCCCAGCATTTT.

The rearrangement links TRBV7-2 to TRBJ2-1; no clear D. This CDR3 contains 15 residues. Germline assignment: CDR1 SGHTA and CDR2 FQGNSA. V shed 1 base and J shed 1 base, with 8 bases lying between them. The CDR3 reads CASSLGPDSYNEQFF. The CDR3 region has the DNA TGTGCCAGCAGCTTAGGCCCGGATTCCTACAATGAGCAGTTCTTC.

The count of this clone is one. This chain links TRBV7-9 with TRBJ2-1; 13 bases align to TRBD2. Germline values: CDR1 SEHNR, CDR2 FQNEAQ (reference sequence). The CDR3 is 18 residues long. V was clipped by 4 bases and J by 6 bases; unmatched bases: 12. The CDR3 spells CASSSHRWTSGRSNEQFF. The CDR3, as DNA: TGTGCCAGCAGCTCCCATAGGTGGACTAGCGGGAGATCCAATGAGCAGTTCTTC.

The chain couples TRBV18 to TRBJ2-7; 9 nucleotides match TRBD2. CDR1 is KGHSH, CDR2 LQKENI, per germline. The CDR3 extends over 13 amino acids. Trimming at V came to 3 bases and at J to 6 bases, leaving 3 bases not matched to a gene. The DNA of the CDR3 is TGTGCCAGCTCACCGGGACTAGCCCCCGAGCAGTACTTC. Translation: CASSPGLAPEQYF.

This clone was seen only once. The V gene is TRBV5-4, the J gene TRBJ2-3; D ambiguous. Looked up from germline, CDR1 is SGHNT and CDR2 is YYREEE (reference sequence). This CDR3 spans 13 amino acids. V lost 3 bases and J 2 bases, leaving 7 bases between the germline ends. The CDR3: CASSSGITDTQYF. Written as DNA, the CDR3 is TGTGCCAGCAGCTCAGGAATCACAGATACGCAGTATTTT.